These 27 T cell receptor beta chains were sequenced from one sample in a study of T-cell reconstitution after alpha-beta-depleted transplantation in children. Unique molecular identifiers were used to barcode this TCRbeta library. TCRdb re-derived calls from the PCR reads in MiXCR, one entry per CDR3 protein. The table shows a few hundred thousand distinct CDR3 sequences, with about an eighth occurring only once. Here the sequenced sample was PBMCs, taken from the stem cell graft. The receptors originated from a human donor who donated a stem cell graft to a child with Fanconi anemia.

This clonotype was counted only a few times. The chain combines TRBV4-1 with TRBJ1-2; 8 bases agree with TRBD1. The germline V gene encodes CDR1 MGHRA and CDR2 YSYEKL. The ends lost 2 bases at V and 4 bases at J; junction bases unmatched: 3. The CDR3 totals 14 residues. The CDR3 coding sequence is TGCGCCAGCAGCCAAAACAGGGGGACCTATGGCTACACCTTC. Its translation: CASSQNRGTYGYTF.

This clonotype was recorded many times. The chain carries TRBV7-2 and TRBJ2-3; no firm D call. Germline assignment: CDR1 SGHTA and CDR2 FQGNSA. With 1 base removed from V and 0 bases from J, the gap between germline ends came to 5 bases. The length of the CDR3 is 14 residues. CDR3 nucleotide sequence: TGTGCCAGCAGCTTAGACACTAGCACAGATACGCAGTATTTT. Amino acid sequence: CASSLDTSTDTQYF. Using reference TRBV7-2 and TRBJ2-3 for the parts outside the CDR3, the full variable domain is GAGVSQSPSNKVTEKGKDVELRCDPISGHTALYWYRQSLGQGLEFLIYFQGNSAPDKSGLPSDRFSAERTGGSVSTLTIQRTQQEDSAVYLCASSLDTSTDTQYFGPGTRLTVL.

The chain combines TRBV30 with TRBJ1-5, with 8 bases fitting TRBD1. J was trimmed by 6 bases and V by 1 base; bases with no gene match: 11. The CDR3 consists of 16 residues. Germline values: CDR1 GTSNPN, CDR2 SVGIG (reference sequence). In nucleotides, the CDR3 is TGTGCCTGGAGTGCGACCGGGACAGGAAGGCGTCAGCCCCAGCATTTT. Protein: CAWSATGTGRRQPQHF.

The table lists this clonotype with a few counts. The chain couples TRBV7-9 to TRBJ1-2; 8 bases agree with TRBD1. The CDR3 length is 15 residues. Germline V gives CDR1 SEHNR, CDR2 FQNEAQ (reference sequence). With V trimmed by 4 bases and J by 4 bases, 8 bases remained unmatched. CDR3 DNA: TGTGCCAGCAGCTCCCGGGACAGGATCCCCTATGGCTACACCTTC. Translating it yields CASSSRDRIPYGYTF.

The chain has TRBV6-6 and TRBJ1-1; D may be TRBD1 (5 bases). Germline V CDR1 and CDR2: MNHNY, SVGAGI (reference sequence). V lost 5 bases, J lost 3 bases, and 7 bases lay in between. The CDR3 runs to 12 residues. The CDR3 loop is CASSRRDTEAFF. Here the CDR3 DNA reads TGTGCCAGCAGTCGCAGGGACACTGAAGCTTTCTTT.

This chain joins TRBV11-2 and TRBJ2-1; no definite D call. CDR3 length equals 17 residues. Germline values: CDR1 SGHAT, CDR2 FQNNGV. The germline V and J ends were trimmed by 5 bases and 0 bases, with 17 bases remaining between them. Here the CDR3 DNA reads TGTGCCAGCAGCCGGAACCTAGACGTGAGCTCCTACAATGAGCAGTTCTTC. Its protein product is CASSRNLDVSSYNEQFF. Complete variable domain (other parts from reference TRBV11-2 and TRBJ2-1): EAGVAQSPRYKIIEKRQSVAFWCNPISGHATLYWYQQILGQGPKLLIQFQNNGVVDDSQLPKDRFSAERLKGVDSTLKIQPAKLEDSAVYLCASSRNLDVSSYNEQFFGPGTRLTVL.

This clonotype came up a few times. V usage is TRBV18 and J usage is TRBJ2-3; the match to TRBD2 covers 13 bases. Per the germline V gene, CDR1 is KGHSH and CDR2 is LQKENI. CDR3 length: 16 residues. V dropped 0 bases and J dropped 4; count of bases not matched to a gene: 1. The CDR3: CASSPPGLAGSDTQYF. The CDR3 DNA is TGTGCCAGCTCACCACCGGGACTAGCGGGGTCAGATACGCAGTATTTT.

This clonotype was observed many times. This chain joins TRBV11-2 and TRBJ2-3, with D perhaps assigned TRBD1 or TRBD2 (6 bases each). CDR3 length: 15 residues. Germline V gives CDR1 SGHAT, CDR2 FQNNGV. V was pared by 1 base and J by 4 bases, with 12 bases between. CDR3 sequence (DNA): TGTGCCAGCAGCTTAGGGACCGGGGGCTCAGATACGCAGTATTTT. Translated, it gives CASSLGTGGSDTQYF. Complete variable domain (other parts from reference TRBV11-2 and TRBJ2-3): EAGVAQSPRYKIIEKRQSVAFWCNPISGHATLYWYQQILGQGPKLLIQFQNNGVVDDSQLPKDRFSAERLKGVDSTLKIQPAKLEDSAVYLCASSLGTGGSDTQYFGPGTRLTVL.

The CDR3 region has the DNA TGCAGTGCTAGAGATCAAAGGGGGGCAGATACGCAGTATTTT. This encodes CSARDQRGADTQYF. The rearrangement uses TRBV20-1 and TRBJ2-3; D is perhaps TRBD1 or TRBD2 (6 bases each). The CDR3 covers 14 residues. The V and J ends lost 0 bases and 4 bases respectively, with 11 bases between them. Germline lookup yields CDR1 DFQATT and CDR2 SNEGSKA (reference sequence).

In its sample, this clonotype was seen a few times. This chain connects TRBV12-3 or TRBV12-4 to TRBJ1-1, with D perhaps TRBD1 (5 bases). V lost 7 bases and J lost 1, with 13 bases in between. The CDR3 is made up of 14 amino acids. CDR3 DNA: TGTGCCAGCACCCTTGGGACGGCGAACACTGAAGCTTTCTTT. Its protein is CASTLGTANTEAFF.

This clonotype turned up a few times. The chain uses TRBV12-3 or TRBV12-4 and TRBJ2-1; D unresolved. The V gene lost 2 bases and the J gene lost 7 bases, with 15 bases spanning the gap. This CDR3 is 15 amino acids long. The CDR3 reads CASSLSGFGRNEQFF. In nucleotides, the CDR3 is TGTGCCAGCAGTTTATCTGGCTTCGGTAGGAATGAGCAGTTCTTC.

The gene calls are TRBV11-1 and TRBJ2-7; D might be TRBD1 (6 bases). The CDR3 loop spans 12 amino acids. Trimming stripped 3 bases from V and 6 bases from J, with 9 bases between. Looked up from germline, CDR1 is SGHAT and CDR2 is FQDESV (reference sequence). CDR3 DNA: TGTGCCAGCAGCTTCGGACAGACCGAGCAGTACTTC. This sequence encodes CASSFGQTEQYF.

This clonotype was counted ten times or more. J is TRBJ2-1 and V is TRBV7-7, with TRBD2 matching over 12 bases. Germline assignment: CDR1 SSHAT and CDR2 FNYEAQ (reference sequence). This CDR3 has 15 residues. J was trimmed by 6 bases and V by 5 bases; bases with no gene match: 5. In DNA, the CDR3 is TGTGCCAGCAGCCTGGGACTAGCGGGTAGCAATGAGCAGTTCTTC. It encodes CASSLGLAGSNEQFF.

The V and J genes are TRBV19 and TRBJ2-2; D unresolved. CDR1 LNHDA and CDR2 SQIVND come from the germline V gene (reference sequence). The CDR3 has 14 amino acids. V lost 10 bases, J lost 0 bases, and 12 bases lay in between. CDR3 bases: TGTGCCACCGAGAGTCAACCGAACACCGGGGAGCTGTTTTTT. It translates to CATESQPNTGELFF. The entire variable domain, with the rest obtained from reference TRBV19 and TRBJ2-2, is as follows: DGGITQSPKYLFRKEGQNVTLSCEQNLNHDAMYWYRQDPGQGLRLIYYSQIVNDFQKGDIAEGYSVSREKKESFPLTVTSAQKNPTAFYLCATESQPNTGELFFGEGSRLTVL.

This clonotype was detected once. The final CDR3 position lacks the conserved phenylalanine or tryptophan, pointing to a likely read error. This chain links TRBV18 with TRBJ1-1; 9 bases are a match to TRBD1. Germline CDR1 and CDR2: KGHSH and LQKENI. V lost 5 bases, J lost 11 bases, and 12 bases stayed unmatched. CDR3 length: 14 residues. The CDR3 DNA is TGTGCCAGCTCAAGGGACAGGGATCCAAATGCGGCTTTCCTT. Translation gives CASSRDRDPNAAFL.

This clonotype showed up just a few times. One junction end does not reproduce the germline sequence, and a read error may be involved. This sequence joins TRBV27 and TRBJ2-7; 8 nucleotides line up with TRBD2. CDR1 and CDR2 from the germline V gene are MNHEY and SMNVEV (reference sequence). This CDR3 has 13 amino acids. CDR3 protein: CASSPRGGPSILF. As DNA, the CDR3 is TGTGCCAGCAGCCCACGGGGGGGGCCATCGATACTCTTC.

The J gene is TRBJ1-6, the V gene TRBV28; 7 bases line up with TRBD1. The CDR3 length is 14 residues. Germline loops: CDR1 MDHEN, CDR2 SYDVKM. Losses at the gene ends were 10 bases for V and 8 bases for J; bases not matched to a gene: 11. The CDR3 DNA follows: TGTGCCACCAGGGGGGGGCCGGGTCATTCACCCCTCCACTTT. The encoded protein is CATRGGPGHSPLHF. Full variable domain (remainder filled in from reference TRBV28 and TRBJ1-6): DVKVTQSSRYLVKRTGEKVFLECVQDMDHENMFWYRQDPGLGLRLIYFSYDVKMKEKGDIPEGYSVSREKKERFSLILESASTNQTSMYLCATRGGPGHSPLHFGNGTRLTVT.

On this clonotype: This sequence may be a read error, since a much larger clone differs from it by one base. This chain connects TRBV5-1 to TRBJ1-2; D gene unclear. Looked up from germline, CDR1 is SGHRS and CDR2 is YFSETQ. Trimming removed 0 bases at V and 4 bases at J, with 7 bases between. The CDR3 is 13 amino acids. CDR3 region: CASSLVLVYGYTF. The CDR3, as DNA: TGCGCCAGCAGCTTGGTGCTTGTCTATGGCTACACCTTC.

The sample holds many counts of this clonotype. The V call is TRBV29-1, the J call TRBJ2-3; TRBD2 matches at 7 bases. The CDR3 consists of 18 residues. CDR1 is SQVTM, CDR2 ANQGSEA, per germline. V gave up 3 bases and J gave up 3 bases; unmatched junction bases: 18. The CDR3 loop reads CSVENLAGELLGTDTQYF. In DNA, the CDR3 is TGCAGCGTTGAGAATTTGGCGGGGGAACTGTTGGGGACAGATACGCAGTATTTT.

The V and J genes are TRBV6-6 and TRBJ1-2; D remains ambiguous. The V gene lost 7 bases and the J gene lost 4 bases, with 13 bases spanning the gap. This CDR3 has 13 residues. Germline lookup yields CDR1 MNHNY and CDR2 SVGAGI (reference sequence). The CDR3 DNA reads TGTGCCAGCATCCCCGGAGGAGGCTATGGCTACACCTTC. Amino acids: CASIPGGGYGYTF.

This clonotype was picked up a small number of times. This chain uses TRBV27 with TRBJ1-1; D gene uncertain. This CDR3 has 15 residues. Germline CDR1 reads MNHEY; CDR2 reads SMNVEV (reference sequence). Trimming stripped 3 bases from V and 7 bases from J, with 18 bases between. Here the CDR3 DNA reads TGTGCCAGCAGTTTTTCCCGGACCCCGTGGGATGAAGCTTTCTTT. It is translated as CASSFSRTPWDEAFF.

This sequence joins TRBV6-1 and TRBJ2-7; TRBD2 matches 7 bases. Trimming removed 7 bases from V and 2 bases from J; junction bases left unmatched: 8. This CDR3 comprises 14 residues. Germline-derived CDR1 and CDR2 are MNHNS and SASEGT. CDR3 in DNA: TGTGCCAGCACCCGAGGGCGGGAGCCCTACGAGCAGTACTTC. Protein sequence: CASTRGREPYEQYF.

The chain joins TRBV29-1 to TRBJ2-1; 7 nucleotides agree with TRBD1. Trimming took 7 bases from V and 1 from J; bases not matched to a gene: 16. Per germline, CDR1 SQVTM and CDR2 ANQGSEA. The CDR3 spans 17 residues. CDR3 sequence reads: CSAKPYYRGESYNEQFF. The CDR3 coding sequence is TGCAGCGCTAAACCATACTACAGGGGCGAATCCTACAATGAGCAGTTCTTC.

At least ten counts were recorded for this clonotype. The rearrangement joins TRBV19 to TRBJ1-1; D is unclear. The V end lost 5 bases, the J end lost 0 bases, and 13 bases lay between the germline ends. Germline V gene data show CDR1 as LNHDA and CDR2 as SQIVND (reference sequence). CDR3 length: 15 residues. CDR3 region: CASSLAHGMNTEAFF. CDR3 coding DNA: TGTGCCAGTAGTCTCGCTCATGGCATGAACACTGAAGCTTTCTTT.

V gene TRBV29-1 combines with J gene TRBJ2-1, with 7 nucleotides matching TRBD1. CDR3 length: 16 residues. V was clipped by 7 bases and J by 0 bases; unmatched bases: 12. The germline gives CDR1 SQVTM, CDR2 ANQGSEA. The CDR3 loop is CSGGTPTGSSYNEQFF. Here the CDR3 DNA reads TGCAGCGGTGGAACCCCGACAGGGAGCTCCTACAATGAGCAGTTCTTC.

This rearrangement joins TRBV3-1 to TRBJ2-4, with D possibly TRBD2 on 6 matching bases. Germline CDR1 is LGHDT and CDR2 is YNNKEL (reference sequence). V was pared by 1 base and J by 8 bases, with 9 bases between. This CDR3 is built from 13 residues. The CDR3 nucleotides are TGTGCCAGCAGCCAAGGATTAGCGGACATTCAGTACTTC. It codes for CASSQGLADIQYF.

This clonotype was detected ten times or more. The chain links TRBV5-5 to TRBJ2-3; 9 nucleotides line up with TRBD1. Trimming cost V 4 bases and J 0 bases; bases outside gene matches: 6. Germline CDR1 is SGHKS and CDR2 is YYEKEE (reference sequence). The CDR3 consists of 16 residues. CDR3 nucleotide sequence: TGTGCCAGCAGCCACGGGACAGGGACGAGCACAGATACGCAGTATTTT. This codes for CASSHGTGTSTDTQYF.